The 21 T cell receptor beta chains below come from one sample, sequenced in a study of shared clonotypes between healthy human individuals. Assay: immunoSEQ multiplex PCR; the TCRdb copy retains only in-frame clones and omits some. The sample carries roughly 1,800,000 clones, approximately 94% recorded once. Naive CD8 cells lacked CD45RO, underwent positive selection for CCR7 and left out terminally differentiated effector memory CD45RA+ cells. Specimen: naive CD8+ T cells sorted from blood. These TCRs come from a young man in good health.

This sequence joins TRBV27 and TRBJ1-2; a weak D match, TRBD1 (6 bases). Trimming shortened V by 0 bases and J by 4 bases, and 15 bases separated the two germline ends. Germline-derived CDR1 and CDR2 are MNHEY and SMNVEV (reference sequence). The CDR3 consists of 16 residues. In DNA form, the CDR3 reads TGTGCCAGCAGTTTATCGAAAACAGGGACGCCCTATGGCTACACCTTC. It codes for CASSLSKTGTPYGYTF.

J is TRBJ2-5 and V is TRBV2, with TRBD2 matching 9 bases. The V and J ends lost 2 bases and 0 bases, in that order; junction bases with no gene match: 4. Germline V CDR1 and CDR2: SNHLY, FYNNEI. There are 16 residues in the CDR3. The DNA for the CDR3 is TGTGCCAGCAGTGAAACGCGGGGGGGGTACCAAGAGACCCAGTACTTC. It encodes CASSETRGGYQETQYF.

This clone occurred once. The chain joins TRBV7-8 to TRBJ2-1; TRBD2 might be the D (6 bases). CDR3 length: 15 amino acids. Germline V CDR1 and CDR2: SGHVS, FQNEAQ. V shed 5 bases and J shed 0 bases, with 11 bases lying between them. CDR3 coding DNA: TGTGCCAGCAGCGCGGAGGGTTCCTCCTACAATGAGCAGTTCTTC. Protein product: CASSAEGSSYNEQFF.

The chain couples TRBV21-1 to TRBJ2-7. TRBV21-1 is reported as a pseudogene. The CDR3 sequence is 11 residues long. The CDR3 here is CASTSDYEQYF. The CDR3, as DNA: TGTGCCAGCACCTCCGATTACGAGCAGTACTTC.

V is TRBV28 and J is TRBJ2-7; no clear D. CDR1 is MDHEN, CDR2 SYDVKM, per germline. This CDR3 comprises 14 residues. V lost 4 bases and J lost 1, with 11 bases in between. The CDR3 DNA reads as TGTGCCAGCAGTTCACTTCTTCGATCCTACGAGCAGTACTTC. This translates into CASSSLLRSYEQYF.

This chain joins TRBV30 and TRBJ2-5; 8 nucleotides align to TRBD2. The CDR3 is 15 amino acids. CDR1 and CDR2 (germline): GTSNPN, SVGIG (reference sequence). V shed 5 bases and J 2 bases; nucleotides not matched to a gene: 10. The CDR3 is CAWFKRGRLQETQYF. The CDR3, as DNA: TGTGCCTGGTTCAAGCGGGGGAGGTTACAAGAGACCCAGTACTTC.

The chain combines TRBV30 with TRBJ2-7; 8 bases align to TRBD1. Germline values: CDR1 GTSNPN, CDR2 SVGIG (reference sequence). The CDR3 sequence is 15 residues long. V shed 2 bases, J shed 0 bases, and the junction held 6 bases outside the gene matches. The CDR3 DNA follows: TGTGCCTGGAGTCATGGGACAGGACCCTCCTACGAGCAGTACTTC. Translating it yields CAWSHGTGPSYEQYF.

This clone has only one observation. This chain links TRBV6-6 with TRBJ1-5, with TRBD1 matching 7 bases. The CDR3 totals 16 residues. Germline V gives CDR1 MNHNY, CDR2 SVGAGI (reference sequence). V lost 4 bases to trimming and J lost 0 bases; unmatched junction nucleotides: 6. This CDR3 reads CASSFGQVASNQPQHF. The CDR3 nucleotides are TGTGCCAGCAGTTTCGGACAGGTGGCTAGCAATCAGCCCCAGCATTTT.

The CDR3 is CASSSGGLGGYTF. The DNA of the CDR3 is TGTGCCAGCAGCTCGGGGGGGCTAGGTGGCTACACCTTC. The chain is built from TRBV5-4 and TRBJ1-2; the D gene is possibly TRBD1 (6 bases). V dropped 3 bases and J dropped 7 bases, with 13 bases sitting between them. The CDR3 length is 13 residues. The germline V gene encodes CDR1 SGHNT and CDR2 YYREEE (reference sequence).

This chain links TRBV10-3 with TRBJ2-6; D remains ambiguous. CDR1 ENHRY and CDR2 SYGVKD come from the germline V gene. The V end lost 3 bases, the J end lost 1 base, and 10 bases lay between the germline ends. This CDR3 contains 16 residues. This CDR3 is CAISDTDLSGANVLTF. CDR3 coding DNA: TGTGCCATCAGTGACACAGACTTGTCTGGGGCCAACGTCCTGACTTTC.

The chain has TRBV19 and TRBJ2-2; TRBD1 might be the D (5 bases). Looked up from germline, CDR1 is LNHDA and CDR2 is SQIVND (reference sequence). Trimming removed 8 bases at V and 2 bases at J, with 15 bases between. This CDR3 comprises 15 residues. The CDR3 bases are TGTGCCAGTCTCCCAGGGTATAGCAACACCGGGGAGCTGTTTTTT. Translating gives CASLPGYSNTGELFF. Combining the CDR3 with reference TRBV19 and TRBJ2-2 gives the whole variable domain DGGITQSPKYLFRKEGQNVTLSCEQNLNHDAMYWYRQDPGQGLRLIYYSQIVNDFQKGDIAEGYSVSREKKESFPLTVTSAQKNPTAFYLCASLPGYSNTGELFFGEGSRLTVL.

The V call is TRBV4-3, the J call TRBJ2-7; 12 nucleotides align to TRBD1. This CDR3 has 15 residues. J lost 2 bases, V lost 4 bases, and 3 bases had no gene match. CDR1 and CDR2 from the germline V gene are LGHNA and YSLEER. The CDR3 nucleotides are TGCGCCAGCAGCCCCGGGACAGGGGGCACCTACGAGCAGTACTTC. Amino acids: CASSPGTGGTYEQYF.

The chain recombines TRBV28 with TRBJ1-1, with 8 bases identical to TRBD1. Germline CDR1 and CDR2: MDHEN and SYDVKM. The CDR3 covers 15 residues. V gave up 3 bases and J gave up 4 bases; unmatched junction bases: 7. CDR3 DNA: TGTGCCAGCAGTTTCAATTACCAGGGGGCCACTGAAGCTTTCTTT. It codes for CASSFNYQGATEAFF. Combining the CDR3 with reference TRBV28 and TRBJ1-1 gives the whole variable domain DVKVTQSSRYLVKRTGEKVFLECVQDMDHENMFWYRQDPGLGLRLIYFSYDVKMKEKGDIPEGYSVSREKKERFSLILESASTNQTSMYLCASSFNYQGATEAFFGQGTRLTVV.

V is TRBV28 and J is TRBJ2-2; D ambiguous. CDR3 size: 18 residues. The germline V gene encodes CDR1 MDHEN and CDR2 SYDVKM. Trimming shortened V by 4 bases and J by 2 bases, and 20 bases separated the two germline ends. The CDR3 region has the DNA TGTGCCAGCAGTTCTCCCCCCGGCCAGACGTTAAACACCGGGGAGCTGTTTTTT. It yields the protein CASSSPPGQTLNTGELFF.

The chain employs TRBV29-1 and TRBJ1-2, with 9 nucleotides matching TRBD1. This CDR3 spans 15 amino acids. Losses at the gene ends were 6 bases for V and 4 bases for J; bases not matched to a gene: 12. Germline V gene sequence: CDR1 SQVTM, CDR2 ANQGSEA. CDR3 protein: CSVQSGTGTGYGYTF. CDR3 DNA sequence: TGCAGCGTCCAGAGCGGGACAGGGACCGGCTATGGCTACACCTTC.

This clone was detected only once. The chain carries TRBV7-9 and TRBJ1-1; 7 nucleotides match TRBD1. The CDR3 extends over 15 amino acids. Looked up from germline, CDR1 is SEHNR and CDR2 is FQNEAQ (reference sequence). V trimming: 5 bases; J trimming: 3 bases; junction bases outside the gene matches: 9. In nucleotides, the CDR3 is TGTGCCAGCAGCAATACAGGGGTTGGGGACACTGAAGCTTTCTTT. Translation: CASSNTGVGDTEAFF.

The chain couples TRBV19 to TRBJ1-1; 8 nucleotides agree with TRBD1. Germline CDR1 is LNHDA and CDR2 is SQIVND (reference sequence). The CDR3 loop spans 15 amino acids. V lost 5 bases and J lost 4; bases outside the gene matches: 9. Here the CDR3 DNA reads TGTGCCAGTAGTGCAGGGGGCGAAGGTATCACTGAAGCTTTCTTT. Translation gives CASSAGGEGITEAFF.

The chain uses TRBV5-1 and TRBJ2-2; D is unresolved. The CDR3 is 15 residues long. Germline values: CDR1 SGHRS, CDR2 YFSETQ. The V end lost 4 bases, the J end lost 1 base, and 11 bases lay between the germline ends. CDR3 in DNA: TGCGCCAGCAGCCCGAAGACCGGGAACACCGGGGAGCTGTTTTTT. It codes for CASSPKTGNTGELFF.

Notes on this clone: The sample contains more than one DNA sequence encoding this CDR3. This chain joins TRBV4-1 and TRBJ1-2; D ambiguous. Germline CDR1 reads MGHRA; CDR2 reads YSYEKL. V lost 0 bases and J lost 5, with 7 bases in between. The CDR3 has 13 residues. Written as DNA, the CDR3 is TGCGCCAGCAGCCAAGATCAAGGGTATGGCTACACCTTC. Encoded protein: CASSQDQGYGYTF.

This chain links TRBV19 with TRBJ2-6; weak D call: TRBD1 (5 bases). The V gene lost 5 bases and the J gene lost 0 bases, with 23 bases spanning the gap. This CDR3 is built from 20 residues. CDR1 and CDR2 (germline): LNHDA, SQIVND (reference sequence). CDR3 DNA sequence: TGTGCCAGTAGTCCCACGGACACCCTAGTGAGAGGCTCTGGGGCCAACGTCCTGACTTTC. This codes for CASSPTDTLVRGSGANVLTF.

The V gene is TRBV6-1, the J gene TRBJ2-7; possible D gene TRBD2, 5 bases. Germline loops: CDR1 MNHNS, CDR2 SASEGT. The CDR3 is made up of 14 amino acids. V gave up 4 bases and J gave up 2 bases, with 12 bases separating them. The CDR3: CASSVVREPYEQYF. The CDR3 nucleotides read TGTGCCAGCAGTGTTGTTAGGGAGCCCTACGAGCAGTACTTC.